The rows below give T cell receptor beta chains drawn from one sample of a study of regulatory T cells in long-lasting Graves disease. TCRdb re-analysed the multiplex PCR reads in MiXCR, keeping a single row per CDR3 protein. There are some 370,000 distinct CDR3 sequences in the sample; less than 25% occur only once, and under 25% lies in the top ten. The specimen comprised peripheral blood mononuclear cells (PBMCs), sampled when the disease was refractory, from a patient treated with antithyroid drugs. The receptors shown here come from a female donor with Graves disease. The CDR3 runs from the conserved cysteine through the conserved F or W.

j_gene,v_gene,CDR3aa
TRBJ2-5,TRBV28,CASSFLSGREETQYF
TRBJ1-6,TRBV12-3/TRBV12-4,CASSGTGLGPGGNSPLHF
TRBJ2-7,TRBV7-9,CASSLVDGYEQYF
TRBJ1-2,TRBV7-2,CASSHGGPGYTF
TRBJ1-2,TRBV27,CARSERGPQLGYTF
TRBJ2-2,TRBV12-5,CASATGHTTGELFF
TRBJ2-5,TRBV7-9,CASSLGAEGTQYF
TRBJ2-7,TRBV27,CASSHNPTTSLYEQYF
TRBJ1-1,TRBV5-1,CASSTGGTTEAFF
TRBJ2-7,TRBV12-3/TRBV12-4,CASSLTGGPYEQYF
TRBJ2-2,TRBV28,CASSFSGGRGNPAGELFF
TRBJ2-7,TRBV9,CASSEGAEQYF
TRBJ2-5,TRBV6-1,CASSKVAGGPPQETQYF
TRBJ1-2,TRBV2,CASSVGGDGYTF
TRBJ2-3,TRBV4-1,CASGGGDTQYF
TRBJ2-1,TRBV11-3,CASSLNLLNEQFF
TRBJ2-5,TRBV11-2,CASSFDRVKQETQYF